This T cell receptor (beta chain) is from a study of cytomegalovirus exposure and HLA in healthy donors. Findings and limits, study-wide: Later analysis revealed greater clonal expansion in HLA-associated TCR beta chains than in equally common others. A later analysis linked a missense DCLRE1C variant to TCR beta V- and J-gene trimming. In an earlier analysis, about 87% or about 30%: the productive usage of most TCR beta V segments.

In the PCR, 60 Vbeta and 13 Jbeta primers were used. TCRdb's table, derived via immunoSEQ multiplex PCR, lists solely in-frame clones and lacks some. The sample includes tens of thousands of clones, around 89% of them seen just once. V lost 2 bases to trimming and J lost 4 bases; unmatched junction nucleotides: 4. The CDR3 covers 16 residues. CDR1 MNHNY and CDR2 SVGAGI come from the germline V gene (reference sequence). Turning to this clone: Its target is not known.

This sequence was found in a man aged 18-30 years in good health and CMV-seronegative. This chain links TRBV6-6 with TRBJ2-1; TRBD1 matches at 11 bases. The sequenced material came from PBMCs. CDR3 region: CASSYRDRGVYNEQFF. In DNA form, the CDR3 reads TGTGCCAGCAGTTACCGGGACAGGGGGGTATACAATGAGCAGTTCTTC.